The 14 T cell receptor beta chains given below trace back to one sample, sequenced in a study of blood T cell repertoires in COVID-19 (dated by TCRdb to 2020 to 2022). Preparation of the library involved the immunoSEQ multiplex PCR assay. TCRdb retrieved this table from immuneACCESS and kept in-frame rearrangements only. Not all clones are present; in checked studies, unresolved V genes account for under half, and no reason is known for the remainder. The sample profile shows 210,000 or so clones; around 79% of them were found once. The ten largest clones capture roughly 14% of the sample. The sample consisted of peripheral blood. All receptors come from a man aged 45-65 years who had recovered from COVID-19.

This clone has ten or more counts. J is TRBJ2-1 and V is TRBV6-4, with 9 bases that match TRBD1. V gave up 3 bases and J gave up 5 bases; unmatched junction bases: 8. Germline CDR1 and CDR2: MRHNA and SNTAGT. This CDR3 is 16 amino acids long. The CDR3 region has the DNA TGTGCCAGCAGTGAAGATGGGACAGGGCCCAACAATGAGCAGTTCTTC. Translation: CASSEDGTGPNNEQFF.

The rearrangement links TRBV18 to TRBJ1-2; D perhaps matches TRBD1 (5 bases). CDR1 and CDR2 (germline): KGHSH, LQKENI. Trimming pared 2 bases from V and 4 bases from J, leaving 11 bases between. CDR3 length: 14 amino acids. The CDR3 DNA sequence: TGTGCCAGCTCACCAGGACGCGGGGGCTATGGCTACACCTTC. Translation gives CASSPGRGGYGYTF. Using reference TRBV18 and TRBJ1-2 for the parts outside the CDR3, the full variable domain is NAGVMQNPRHLVRRRGQEARLRCSPMKGHSHVYWYRQLPEEGLKFMVYLQKENIIDESGMPKERFSAEFPKEGPSILRIQQVVRGDSAAYFCASSPGRGGYGYTFGSGTRLTVV.

This clone was recorded only once. CDR3 in DNA: TGTGCCAGCACTCCCCCCGCCGGCCTAGCGGGAGTCCTCATGTCCAATGAGCAGTTCTTC. Translating it yields CASTPPAGLAGVLMSNEQFF. The rearrangement joins TRBV2 to TRBJ2-1; 10 bases agree with TRBD2. Germline values: CDR1 SNHLY, CDR2 FYNNEI. The V gene end was trimmed by 7 bases and the J gene end by 6 bases; junction bases not matched to a gene: 24. The CDR3 is made up of 20 amino acids. The full variable domain, with the rest looked up from reference TRBV2 and TRBJ2-1, is EPEVTQTPSHQVTQMGQEVILRCVPISNHLYFYWYRQILGQKVEFLVSFYNNEISEKSEIFDDQFSVERPDGSNFTLKIRSTKLEDSAMYFCASTPPAGLAGVLMSNEQFFGPGTRLTVL.

The chain recombines TRBV4-1 with TRBJ2-1; 10 positions agree with TRBD2. Trimming removed 1 base from V and 2 bases from J; junction bases left unmatched: 2. The CDR3 length is 16 residues. The germline V gene has CDR1 MGHRA and CDR2 YSYEKL. CDR3 region: CASSQGTSGTYNEQFF. In DNA, the CDR3 is TGCGCCAGCAGCCAAGGGACTAGCGGAACCTACAATGAGCAGTTCTTC.

The J gene is TRBJ1-6, the V gene TRBV10-3; no firm D call. The germline V gene encodes CDR1 ENHRY and CDR2 SYGVKD. Trimming took 0 bases from V and 10 from J, leaving 16 bases between them. The CDR3 contains 16 residues. CDR3 residues: CAISESPAREGSPLHF. CDR3 coding DNA: TGTGCCATCAGTGAGTCTCCCGCCCGGGAGGGATCACCCCTCCACTTT.

The chain has TRBV7-2 and TRBJ2-2; TRBD2 matches 9 bases. Trimming cost V 4 bases and J 5 bases; bases outside gene matches: 8. This CDR3 contains 16 residues. CDR1 and CDR2 (germline): SGHTA, FQGNSA. CDR3 bases: TGTGCCAGCAGCTCAATGGCGGGAGGGCGAACCGGGGAGCTGTTTTTT. This encodes CASSSMAGGRTGELFF.

The V and J genes are TRBV19 and TRBJ1-1; D ambiguous. This CDR3 has 13 residues. The germline gives CDR1 LNHDA, CDR2 SQIVND (reference sequence). Trimming stripped 0 bases from V and 4 bases from J, with 6 bases between. The CDR3 coding sequence is TGTGCCAGTAGTATAGATCTCCGCACTGAAGCTTTCTTT. Protein sequence: CASSIDLRTEAFF.

This clone came up a few times. The chain carries TRBV5-4 and TRBJ1-2; no definite D call. The V end lost 3 bases, the J end lost 2 bases, and 14 bases lay between the germline ends. Germline CDR1 SGHNT, CDR2 YYREEE (reference sequence). This CDR3 region has 15 residues. This CDR3 is CASSSQRGSNYGYTF. CDR3 sequence (DNA): TGTGCCAGCAGCTCACAGAGAGGGAGCAACTATGGCTACACCTTC.

This clone was recorded a few times. CDR3 residues: CASSAGTGTSGNTIYF. CDR3 sequence (DNA): TGTGCCAGCAGCGCCGGGACAGGGACCTCTGGAAACACCATATATTTT. V gene TRBV7-9 combines with J gene TRBJ1-3, with 9 nucleotides matching TRBD1. V dropped 5 bases and J dropped 0; count of bases not matched to a gene: 5. Germline-derived CDR1 and CDR2 are SEHNR and FQNEAQ (reference sequence). The CDR3 has 16 amino acids.

This chain connects TRBV19 to TRBJ2-5, with 9 bases identical to TRBD2. The ends lost 7 bases at V and 4 bases at J; junction bases unmatched: 7. The CDR3 is 14 residues long. Germline V CDR1 and CDR2: LNHDA, SQIVND (reference sequence). The CDR3 DNA reads TGTGCCAGTACCGATAGCGGGAGAGGAGAGACCCAGTACTTC. Its translation is CASTDSGRGETQYF.

As concerns this clone: Germline is not matched at one junction end, which may reflect a read error. The chain employs TRBV30 and TRBJ2-3, with TRBD1 matching over 7 bases. The CDR3 has 11 amino acids. CDR1 and CDR2 (germline): GTSNPN, SVGIG (reference sequence). CDR3 DNA sequence: TGTGCCTGGAGCCAGGACAGGATCGGGAATTTT. Its protein is CAWSQDRIGNF.

The chain is built from TRBV6-2 or TRBV6-3 and TRBJ2-2; TRBD2 matches at 11 bases. Germline V gene lookup returns CDR1 MNHEY and CDR2 SVGEGT. The CDR3 is 18 amino acids. The V segment lost 4 bases and the J segment 2 bases; nucleotides outside the gene matches: 9. DNA for the CDR3: TGTGCCAGCAGTTTTTTCCTGCTAGCGGGAGGAAACACCGGGGAGCTGTTTTTT. Its translation is CASSFFLLAGGNTGELFF.

The V call is TRBV15, the J call TRBJ1-2; TRBD1 is a possible D gene (5 bases). Trimming took off 1 base at V and 3 bases at J, with 9 bases between the two ends. This CDR3 has 14 amino acids. Germline-derived CDR1 and CDR2 are LNHNV and YYDKDF (reference sequence). CDR3 in amino acids: CATSRVGGDYGYTF. CDR3 nucleotides: TGTGCCACCAGCAGAGTCGGGGGTGACTATGGCTACACCTTC.

This clone has just one count. The chain uses TRBV5-5 and TRBJ1-2, with 9 bases lining up with TRBD1. Germline V lookup: CDR1 SGHKS, CDR2 YYEKEE (reference sequence). The CDR3 length is 15 residues. Trimming at V came to 4 bases and at J to 6 bases, leaving 10 bases not matched to a gene. CDR3 nucleotides: TGTGCCAGCAGCCCACACACAGGGGGCGAAGATGGCTACACCTTC. Amino acids: CASSPHTGGEDGYTF.